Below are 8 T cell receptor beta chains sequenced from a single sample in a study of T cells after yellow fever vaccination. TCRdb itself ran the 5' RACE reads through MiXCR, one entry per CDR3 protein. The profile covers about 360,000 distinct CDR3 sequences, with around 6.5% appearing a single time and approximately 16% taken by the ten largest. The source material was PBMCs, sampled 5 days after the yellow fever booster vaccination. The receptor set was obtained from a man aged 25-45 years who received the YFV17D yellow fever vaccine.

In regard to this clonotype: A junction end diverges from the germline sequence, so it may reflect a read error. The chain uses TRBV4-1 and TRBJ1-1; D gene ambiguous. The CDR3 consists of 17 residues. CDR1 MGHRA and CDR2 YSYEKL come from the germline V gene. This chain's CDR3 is CASSPQVLCYQDTEAFF. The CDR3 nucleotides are TGTGCCAGCAGCCCCCAGGTCCTTTGCTACCAAGACACTGAAGCTTTCTTT.

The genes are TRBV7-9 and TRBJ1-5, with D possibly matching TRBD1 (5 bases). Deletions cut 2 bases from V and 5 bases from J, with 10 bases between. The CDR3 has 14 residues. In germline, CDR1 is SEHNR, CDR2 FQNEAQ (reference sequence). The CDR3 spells CASSLRGGDQPQHF. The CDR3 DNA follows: TGTGCCAGCAGCTTACGGGGGGGGGATCAGCCCCAGCATTTT.

CDR3 nucleotides: TGCGCCAGCAGCTTGGAACTAGCGGGAGTACCTGAGCAGTTCTTC. Residues: CASSLELAGVPEQFF. The chain recombines TRBV5-1 with TRBJ2-1, with 11 bases lining up with TRBD2. V shed 0 bases and J 9 bases; nucleotides not matched to a gene: 5. The CDR3 has 15 residues. Germline CDR1 SGHRS, CDR2 YFSETQ.

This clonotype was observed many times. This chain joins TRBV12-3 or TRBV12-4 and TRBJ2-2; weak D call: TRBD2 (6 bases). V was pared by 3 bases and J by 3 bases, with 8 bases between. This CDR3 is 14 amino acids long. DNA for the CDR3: TGTGCCAGCAGTTTCGGGGGTTACACCGGGGAGCTGTTTTTT. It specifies CASSFGGYTGELFF.

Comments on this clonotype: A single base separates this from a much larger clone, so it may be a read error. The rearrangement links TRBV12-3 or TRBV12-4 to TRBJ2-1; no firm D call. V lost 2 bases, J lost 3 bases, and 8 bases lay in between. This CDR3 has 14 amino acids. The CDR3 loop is CASSLYRDYNEQFF. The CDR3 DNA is TGTGCCAGCAGTTTATATAGGGACTACAATGAGCAGTTCTTC.

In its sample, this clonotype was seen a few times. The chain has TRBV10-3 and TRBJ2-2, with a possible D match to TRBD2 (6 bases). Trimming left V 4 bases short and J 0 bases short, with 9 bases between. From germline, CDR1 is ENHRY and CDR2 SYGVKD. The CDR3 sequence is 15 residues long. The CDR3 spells CAISGSGANTGELFF. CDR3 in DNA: TGTGCCATCAGTGGTAGCGGAGCGAACACCGGGGAGCTGTTTTTT.

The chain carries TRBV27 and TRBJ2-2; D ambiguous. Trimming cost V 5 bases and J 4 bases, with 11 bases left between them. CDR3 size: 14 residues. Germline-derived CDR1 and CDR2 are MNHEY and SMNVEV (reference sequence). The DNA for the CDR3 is TGTGCCAGCAGTCCCCTGCAGTCCACCGGGGAGCTGTTTTTT. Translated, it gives CASSPLQSTGELFF.

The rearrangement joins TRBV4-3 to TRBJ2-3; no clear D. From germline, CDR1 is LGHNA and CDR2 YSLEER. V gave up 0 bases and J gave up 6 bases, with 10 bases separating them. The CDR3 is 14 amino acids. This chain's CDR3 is CASSQDRPRDTQYF. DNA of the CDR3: TGCGCCAGCAGCCAAGATCGGCCAAGGGATACGCAGTATTTT.